A single sample gave rise to the 20 T cell receptor beta chains below, sequenced in a study of control samples from healthy donors and cancer patients. Method: immunoSEQ multiplex PCR; TCRdb's copy keeps in-frame clones and lacks some. The sample lists approximately 120,000 clones; almost 95% were seen once. The sequenced sample was PBMCs. The receptors were gathered from a man at least 80 years old with head and neck cancer.

The V and J genes are TRBV7-2 and TRBJ1-2, with D perhaps TRBD1 (6 bases). The V and J ends lost 1 base and 0 bases respectively, with 6 bases between them. CDR1 and CDR2 (germline): SGHTA, FQGNSA. This CDR3 is built from 14 residues. CDR3 in amino acids: CASSLGTANYGYTF. The CDR3 nucleotides are TGTGCCAGCAGCTTAGGGACAGCTAACTATGGCTACACCTTC.

The sample holds a few counts of this clone. The V gene is TRBV7-9, the J gene TRBJ1-2; 8 bases align to TRBD1. From germline, CDR1 is SEHNR and CDR2 FQNEAQ (reference sequence). V lost 5 bases, J lost 4 bases, and 12 bases stayed unmatched. The CDR3 is made up of 16 amino acids. In DNA form, the CDR3 reads TGTGCCAGCAGCGCCGAGGCCACAGGGGGGTCCTATGGCTACACCTTC. Its protein is CASSAEATGGSYGYTF.

The CDR3 region is CASSTLDRSGELFF. CDR3 nucleotide sequence: TGTGCCAGCAGTACACTAGACAGGTCCGGGGAGCTGTTTTTT. This sequence joins TRBV6-5 and TRBJ2-2; D might be TRBD1 (6 bases). CDR1 is MNHEY, CDR2 SVGAGI, per germline. This CDR3 comprises 14 residues. V was clipped by 5 bases and J by 6 bases, with 13 bases between them.

The chain is built from TRBV2 and TRBJ2-1; unclear D gene. This CDR3 has 12 amino acids. Trimming took 6 bases from V and 10 from J, leaving 13 bases between them. Germline CDR1 reads SNHLY; CDR2 reads FYNNEI. The DNA of the CDR3 is TGTGCCAGCAGCGCTGAGGTGGGCGAGCAGTTCTTC. Its translation: CASSAEVGEQFF.

Here the CDR3 reads CASSLFPDNEQFF. The CDR3, as DNA: TGCGCCAGCAGCTTGTTCCCTGATAATGAGCAGTTCTTC. J is TRBJ2-1 and V is TRBV5-1, with unresolved D. The germline CDR1 and CDR2 sequences are SGHRS and YFSETQ. The CDR3 has 13 residues. The germline V and J ends were trimmed by 1 base and 7 bases, with 9 bases remaining between them.

The chain recombines TRBV28 with TRBJ2-1; perhaps TRBD2 as D (6 bases). The CDR3 contains 17 residues. V lost 4 bases to trimming and J lost 0 bases, with 16 bases between them. CDR1 MDHEN and CDR2 SYDVKM come from the germline V gene. CDR3 region: CASSSAGTPSSYNEQFF. The CDR3 DNA sequence: TGTGCCAGCAGTTCGGCCGGGACTCCCTCCTCCTACAATGAGCAGTTCTTC.

This chain connects TRBV5-1 to TRBJ1-1, with a tentative D call TRBD1 (6 bases). The germline CDR1 and CDR2 sequences are SGHRS and YFSETQ. This CDR3 is built from 14 residues. V lost 4 bases to trimming and J lost 1 base, with 11 bases between them. CDR3 region: CASSPDSTNTEAFF. The CDR3 DNA is TGCGCCAGCAGCCCGGACAGCACGAACACTGAAGCTTTCTTT.

This rearrangement joins TRBV7-9 to TRBJ2-7; D gene uncertain. Germline values: CDR1 SEHNR, CDR2 FQNEAQ (reference sequence). This CDR3 has 15 residues. Trimming removed 5 bases at V and 2 bases at J, with 16 bases between. CDR3 in DNA: TGTGCCAGCAGCCTAGACCTCGCAACCCCCTACGAGCAGTACTTC. Protein sequence: CASSLDLATPYEQYF.

As for this clone: The same CDR3 also results from other DNA sequences found in this sample. The chain has TRBV6-6 and TRBJ2-7; the match to TRBD1 covers 8 bases. Looked up from germline, CDR1 is MNHNY and CDR2 is SVGAGI (reference sequence). The CDR3 is made up of 13 amino acids. The J segment lost 2 bases and the V segment lost 5 bases, leaving 2 bases of the junction unmatched. CDR3 coding DNA: TGTGCCAGCAGTCGACAGGGGCCCTACGAGCAGTACTTC. This gives the protein CASSRQGPYEQYF.

The V call is TRBV4-3, the J call TRBJ1-1; the D gene is possibly TRBD1 (5 bases). The CDR3 has 14 residues. Germline CDR1 and CDR2: LGHNA and YSLEER. V was cut by 0 bases and J by 1 base, with 6 bases left in between. The CDR3 sequence: CASSQDRENTEAFF. CDR3 in DNA: TGCGCCAGCAGCCAAGACAGGGAGAACACTGAAGCTTTCTTT.

This clone has just a few counts. The rearrangement joins TRBV15 to TRBJ2-7; 10 positions agree with TRBD2. The germline V gene encodes CDR1 LNHNV and CDR2 YYDKDF (reference sequence). The CDR3 consists of 20 residues. V gave up 0 bases and J gave up 2 bases; unmatched junction bases: 16. The CDR3 protein is CATSRDSYRGTSVVPYEQYF. As DNA, the CDR3 is TGTGCCACCAGCAGAGATAGCTACCGGGGGACTAGCGTAGTCCCCTACGAGCAGTACTTC. The whole variable domain, remainder taken from reference TRBV15 and TRBJ2-7, is DAMVIQNPRYQVTQFGKPVTLSCSQTLNHNVMYWYQQKSSQAPKLLFHYYDKDFNNEADTPDNFQSRRPNTSFCFLDIRSPGLGDTAMYLCATSRDSYRGTSVVPYEQYFGPGTRLTVT.

This clone was detected once. V and J are TRBV19 and TRBJ1-1; D is ambiguous. Germline values: CDR1 LNHDA, CDR2 SQIVND (reference sequence). This CDR3 region has 14 residues. The ends were cut back, 4 bases at V and 1 base at J, with 10 bases in the middle. Here the CDR3 DNA reads TGTGCCAGTAGTACACAAGGGCAGAACACTGAAGCTTTCTTT. It codes for CASSTQGQNTEAFF.

CDR3 sequence (DNA): TGTGCCAGTAGTATCCCGGGGCCGGCAGATACGCAGTATTTT. This gives the protein CASSIPGPADTQYF. V gene TRBV19 combines with J gene TRBJ2-3; D is tentatively TRBD1 or TRBD2 (5 bases each). Germline V lookup: CDR1 LNHDA, CDR2 SQIVND (reference sequence). The V gene lost 3 bases and the J gene lost 4 bases, with 11 bases spanning the gap. The length of the CDR3 is 14 residues.

This rearrangement joins TRBV7-9 to TRBJ2-1; D is unresolved. The V end was cut by 5 bases, the J end by 4 bases, with 12 bases between. This CDR3 is 14 amino acids long. Germline lookup yields CDR1 SEHNR and CDR2 FQNEAQ (reference sequence). The chain's CDR3 is CASSLILGYNEQFF. The CDR3 nucleotides are TGTGCCAGCAGCCTGATTTTAGGGTACAATGAGCAGTTCTTC.

The V gene is TRBV6-1, the J gene TRBJ1-6; no reliable D call. Deletions cut 3 bases from V and 14 bases from J, with 11 bases between. This CDR3 is 12 amino acids long. Per the germline V gene, CDR1 is MNHNS and CDR2 is SASEGT. CDR3 in amino acids: CASSEPDRALHF. CDR3 bases: TGTGCCAGCAGTGAGCCGGACCGGGCCCTCCACTTT.

This chain joins TRBV18 and TRBJ2-3, with 8 bases identical to TRBD2. The trim removed 6 bases at V and 5 bases at J, leaving 7 bases unmatched. Germline assignment: CDR1 KGHSH and CDR2 LQKENI. The CDR3 consists of 14 residues. The CDR3 DNA sequence: TGTGCCAGCTCGGCAGCGGGAGCGTTAGATACGCAGTATTTT. This translates into CASSAAGALDTQYF.

The chain has TRBV19 and TRBJ1-5, with a possible D match to TRBD1 (5 bases). CDR1 and CDR2 (germline): LNHDA, SQIVND (reference sequence). With 3 bases removed from V and 0 bases from J, the gap between germline ends came to 15 bases. This CDR3 comprises 17 residues. DNA of the CDR3: TGTGCCAGTAGTATCTCCCAGGGCCCCGATAGCAATCAGCCCCAGCATTTT. The encoded protein is CASSISQGPDSNQPQHF.

The gene calls are TRBV6-5 and TRBJ2-7; TRBD2 agrees at 8 bases. This CDR3 region has 14 residues. The junction had 6 bases not matched to a gene; V was cut back by 6 bases and J by 2 bases. Germline loops: CDR1 MNHEY, CDR2 SVGAGI. CDR3 in amino acids: CASRRLAFPYEQYF. CDR3 DNA: TGTGCCAGCAGGCGACTAGCGTTTCCCTACGAGCAGTACTTC.

The chain is built from TRBV6-5 and TRBJ1-3; the D is unclear. The ends were cut back, 5 bases at V and 4 bases at J, with 15 bases in the middle. This CDR3 has 15 residues. Germline V CDR1 and CDR2: MNHEY, SVGAGI. The CDR3 DNA reads as TGTGCCAGCAGTCCCCCTGCTTCAGGAGGAAACACCATATATTTT. The encoded protein is CASSPPASGGNTIYF.

The chain has TRBV4-1 and TRBJ1-1; D gene unclear. In germline, CDR1 is MGHRA, CDR2 YSYEKL. The CDR3 sequence is 13 residues long. V was shortened by 4 bases and J by 4 bases, with 10 bases between the two germline ends. CDR3 protein: CASSRTLSTEAFF. The CDR3 coding sequence is TGCGCCAGCAGCCGTACGCTGAGCACTGAAGCTTTCTTT.